This T cell receptor (beta chain) is from a study of blood T cells in healthy people across ages. Ends included, the CDR3 has 16 residues. Findings of the study overall: The recorded TCR beta diversity per million T cells decreased in a roughly linear manner with age.

A second PCR, run for 7 to 11 cycles, used a sample-barcoded 5' primer plus a J-beta primer mix. Each of the cDNA molecules was tagged by a template-switch adaptor with 12 random nucleotides. TCRdb recomputed calls from the 5' RACE reads with MiXCR, one row per CDR3 protein. This sample has some 1.4 million distinct CDR3 sequences, with about 43% found just once. Of note for this clonotype: Its antigen is as yet unknown. The DNA is left out, because the CDR3 cannot be placed on it with certainty; the CDR3 is given as TCRdb lists it.

Those donating, healthy Caucasian individuals from Russia, were aged 6 to 90. Total RNA, at least 6 micrograms per sample, was extracted from PBMCs. The V and J genes are TRBV21-1 and TRBJ2-4; TRBD1 is taken as the D call from the table, unchecked against the DNA. TRBV21-1 is shown as a pseudogene. The sequencing input was blood. The sequence was obtained from a woman aged 18-29 years in good health. The CDR3 region is CASSKVASGTRDEQYF.